A single T cell receptor (beta chain) is shown here with its context. The sample comes from a study of blood T cell repertoires in COVID-19. The ends were cut back, 1 base at V and 6 bases at J, with 13 bases in the middle. CDR3 size: 15 residues. Germline CDR1 SEHNR, CDR2 FQNEAQ (reference sequence). Living in about two dozen US areas, the participants were between roughly 18 and 90 years of age. Membership in each cohort depended on participant-reported clinical history. Resolution of symptoms, clearance, or two negative PCRs was present in recovered Cohort 3 donors. Per the original data handling: Counts of nucleated cells, estimated from reference gene primer amplification, were obtained. The table came from immunoSEQ multiplex PCR; TCRdb's copy has only in-frame clones and leaves some out. V and J calls and clone size are given by that table; D and trimming were obtained from the DNA. The table includes roughly 380,000 clones, about 87% detected once.

This TCR derives from a man in his thirties or forties who had recovered from COVID-19. The rearrangement joins TRBV7-9 to TRBJ1-5; a possible D gene is TRBD1 (6 bases). Sequencing was performed on PBMCs or T cells enriched from blood (not recorded which). Written as DNA, the CDR3 is TGTGCCAGCAGCTTAGAAGGGGCAGGGGTTCAGCCCCAGCATTTT. It codes for CASSLEGAGVQPQHF.